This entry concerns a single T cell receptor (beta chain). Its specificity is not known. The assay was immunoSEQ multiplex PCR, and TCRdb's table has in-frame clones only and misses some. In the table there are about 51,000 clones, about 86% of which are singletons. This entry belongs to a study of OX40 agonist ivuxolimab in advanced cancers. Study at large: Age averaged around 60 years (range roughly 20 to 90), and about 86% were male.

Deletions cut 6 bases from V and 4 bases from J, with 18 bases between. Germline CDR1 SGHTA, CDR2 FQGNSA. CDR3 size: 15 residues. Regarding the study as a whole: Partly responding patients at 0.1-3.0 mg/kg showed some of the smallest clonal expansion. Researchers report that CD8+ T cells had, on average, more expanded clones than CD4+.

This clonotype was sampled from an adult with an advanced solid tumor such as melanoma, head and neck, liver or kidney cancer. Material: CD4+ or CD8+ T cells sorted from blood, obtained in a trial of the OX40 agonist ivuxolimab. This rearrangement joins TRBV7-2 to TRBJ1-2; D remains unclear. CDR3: CASRQADADGYGYTF. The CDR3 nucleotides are TGTGCCAGCAGACAAGCTGACGCAGACGGCTATGGCTACACCTTC.